This passage covers 14 T cell receptor beta chains from one sample sequenced in a study of cytomegalovirus exposure and HLA in healthy donors. TCRdb's table, derived via immunoSEQ multiplex PCR, lists solely in-frame clones and lacks some. The repertoire holds 150,000 to 200,000 clones, with approximately 85% as singletons. Sequencing was done on a sample of PBMCs. Source of these receptors: a woman aged 18-30 years in good health and CMV-seronegative.

The V gene is TRBV5-1, the J gene TRBJ1-1; D call uncertain. The CDR3 has 15 residues. Germline loops: CDR1 SGHRS, CDR2 YFSETQ. V lost 4 bases to trimming and J lost 3 bases, with 16 bases between them. DNA of the CDR3: TGCGCCAGCAGCAGATACGGTGAGGGTTACACTGAAGCTTTCTTT. It is translated as CASSRYGEGYTEAFF.

The rearrangement uses TRBV6-1 and TRBJ1-3, with D uncertain. CDR1 MNHNS and CDR2 SASEGT come from the germline V gene. This CDR3 is built from 15 residues. The ends were cut back, 1 base at V and 5 bases at J, with 12 bases in the middle. CDR3 in DNA: TGTGCCAGCAGTGAAGGGGTAAGGCGGCGAAACACCATATATTTT. It codes for CASSEGVRRRNTIYF.

This sequence joins TRBV5-1 and TRBJ2-3; D unresolved. There are 12 residues in the CDR3. V lost 0 bases and J lost 6, with 5 bases in between. Germline CDR1 is SGHRS and CDR2 is YFSETQ. The chain's CDR3 is CASSLVEDTQYF. CDR3 DNA: TGCGCCAGCAGCTTGGTCGAGGATACGCAGTATTTT.

This clone was seen a few times. The chain is built from TRBV7-6 and TRBJ2-1; 7 bases map to TRBD2. Germline lookup yields CDR1 SGHVS and CDR2 FNYEAQ. This CDR3 comprises 15 residues. With V trimmed by 4 bases and J by 4 bases, 7 bases remained unmatched. CDR3 sequence: CASSSTLAAYNEQFF. CDR3 nucleotide sequence: TGTGCCAGCAGCTCAACCCTAGCGGCTTACAATGAGCAGTTCTTC.

The chain carries TRBV2 and TRBJ2-5; TRBD2 agrees at 15 bases. Per the germline V gene, CDR1 is SNHLY and CDR2 is FYNNEI. The CDR3 extends over 18 amino acids. V lost 1 base, J lost 7 bases, and 10 bases stayed unmatched. The CDR3 loop reads CASSEGTSGGVVFGTQYF. DNA for the CDR3: TGTGCCAGCAGTGAAGGGACTAGCGGGGGGGTCGTCTTTGGGACCCAGTACTTC.

The rearrangement links TRBV6-5 to TRBJ2-2, with 7 bases matching TRBD1. CDR3 length: 13 residues. V shed 9 bases, J shed 1 base, and the junction held 2 bases outside the gene matches. CDR1 MNHEY and CDR2 SVGAGI come from the germline V gene. The CDR3, as DNA: TGTGCCAGTCGACAGGGGAACACCGGGGAGCTGTTTTTT. Translated: CASRQGNTGELFF.

V and J are TRBV10-3 and TRBJ1-1, with D tentatively TRBD1 (6 bases). Trimming removed 2 bases at V and 4 bases at J, with 14 bases between. The CDR3 consists of 15 residues. CDR1 and CDR2 from the germline V gene are ENHRY and SYGVKD. CDR3 nucleotide sequence: TGTGCCATCAGTGAGGGCGGCAGGGGTTTCACTGAAGCTTTCTTT. Encoded protein: CAISEGGRGFTEAFF.

The chain links TRBV2 to TRBJ1-2; a weak D match, TRBD1 (6 bases). CDR1 is SNHLY and CDR2 is FYNNEI in the germline V gene. CDR3 length equals 13 residues. V was trimmed by 6 bases and J by 4 bases, leaving 12 bases between them. The CDR3 region is CASRKQGPYGYTF. The CDR3 DNA follows: TGTGCCAGCAGGAAACAGGGACCCTATGGCTACACCTTC.

This clone has just one count. The genes are TRBV30 and TRBJ2-3, with 13 bases aligning to TRBD2. V lost 2 bases, J lost 6 bases, and 2 bases stayed unmatched. This CDR3 comprises 14 residues. CDR1 is GTSNPN, CDR2 SVGIG, per germline (reference sequence). In nucleotides, the CDR3 is TGTGCCTGGAGTACTAGCGGGAGGGGGGATACGCAGTATTTT. It translates to CAWSTSGRGDTQYF.

V usage is TRBV5-6 and J usage is TRBJ2-7; no clear D gene. The CDR3 length is 12 residues. In germline, CDR1 is SGHDT, CDR2 YYEEEE. Trimming left V 3 bases short and J 2 bases short, with 6 bases between. CDR3 sequence reads: CASSYGPYEQYF. The CDR3 DNA is TGTGCCAGCAGCTATGGCCCCTACGAGCAGTACTTC.

The rearrangement uses TRBV4-1 and TRBJ1-3; D gene ambiguous. Germline CDR1 is MGHRA and CDR2 is YSYEKL. Trimming took off 4 bases at V and 4 bases at J, with 14 bases between the two ends. The CDR3 totals 15 residues. CDR3 sequence reads: CASSPPGGEGNTIYF. The CDR3 region has the DNA TGCGCCAGCAGCCCCCCTGGCGGCGAAGGAAACACCATATATTTT.

V is TRBV23-1 and J is TRBJ1-5; TRBD1 might be the D (6 bases). TRBV23-1 is an ORF, with its function uncertain. V lost 0 bases and J lost 0, with 9 bases in between. The CDR3 covers 16 residues. CDR3: CASSQSTGYSNQPQHF. In DNA, the CDR3 is TGCGCCAGCAGTCAATCGACAGGTTATAGCAATCAGCCCCAGCATTTT.

The rearrangement joins TRBV29-1 to TRBJ1-5; 9 positions match TRBD1. Germline V lookup: CDR1 SQVTM, CDR2 ANQGSEA. Trimming cost V 5 bases and J 6 bases; bases outside gene matches: 11. This CDR3 has 15 residues. The CDR3 region has the DNA TGCAGCGTTAACGAAATGGGACAGGGCGGTCAGCCCCAGCATTTT. Translating gives CSVNEMGQGGQPQHF.

The chain carries TRBV27 and TRBJ2-7; TRBD2 agrees at 8 bases. This CDR3 is 14 amino acids long. Per germline, CDR1 MNHEY and CDR2 SMNVEV (reference sequence). V gave up 9 bases and J gave up 0 bases; unmatched junction bases: 7. As DNA, the CDR3 is TGTGCCAGTAAAGCGGGGGACTTCTCCTACGAGCAGTACTTC. This sequence encodes CASKAGDFSYEQYF.